This T cell receptor beta chain was profiled in a study of blood T cell repertoires in COVID-19. Study-level background: Samples representing acute and convalescent COVID-19 were sourced from the United States, Italy and Spain.

In germline, CDR1 is SGHRS, CDR2 YFSETQ. Losses at the gene ends were 3 bases for V and 6 bases for J; bases not matched to a gene: 7. This CDR3 region has 16 residues. In the source study's methods: Counts of nucleated cells, estimated from reference gene primer amplification, were obtained. Profiling relied on immunoSEQ multiplex PCR, and the TCRdb table lists in-frame clones only, not all of them. V and J calls and clone size are copied from that table; D and trimming were computed from the DNA. The sample has 250,000 to 350,000 clones, about 85% seen once; the top ten hold around 5.9%. This clone has only a few counts. Living in 24 US areas, the participants were between about 18 and 100 years of age. Symptom resolution, clearance, or two negative PCRs marked donors in Cohort 3 as recovered.

This receptor was obtained from a woman in her twenties or thirties who had recovered from COVID-19. The chain is built from TRBV5-1 and TRBJ2-1; 12 bases line up with TRBD2. The specimen sequenced was PBMCs or T cells enriched from blood (not recorded which). The CDR3 nucleotides read TGCGCCAGCAGCTCCGGGGGGACTAGCGGGCGCAATGAGCAGTTCTTC. This translates into CASSSGGTSGRNEQFF.